These 13 T cell receptor beta chains were sequenced from one sample in a study of CD8 T cells in Susac syndrome. An input of about 0.5 to 1 ug of RNA was subjected to reverse transcription using random hexamers. TCRdb used MiXCR to reprocess the immunoSEQ multiplex PCR reads, holding one entry per CDR3 protein. The data contain about 400,000 distinct CDR3 sequences, 85% to 90% of them singletons. Sample: CD8+ T cells from PBMCs. These receptors all stem from a human donor with multiple sclerosis.

The table lists this clonotype with a count of one. The chain uses TRBV7-8 and TRBJ2-2; D is unclear. The CDR3 loop spans 17 amino acids. CDR1 and CDR2 from the germline V gene are SGHVS and FQNEAQ. V was shortened by 1 base and J by 2 bases, with 14 bases between the two germline ends. CDR3 residues: CASSLESSFFNTGELFF. In DNA, the CDR3 is TGTGCCAGCAGCTTAGAGTCCTCCTTCTTCAACACCGGGGAGCTGTTTTTT.

The V gene is TRBV9, the J gene TRBJ2-5; D uncertain. Germline loops: CDR1 SGDLS, CDR2 YYNGEE. The CDR3 covers 14 residues. V was cut by 3 bases and J by 0 bases, with 9 bases left in between. The CDR3 spells CASSAPQYQETQYF. The DNA for the CDR3 is TGTGCCAGCAGCGCCCCACAGTACCAAGAGACCCAGTACTTC.

V and J are TRBV29-1 and TRBJ2-7, with 9 bases fitting TRBD1. The germline gives CDR1 SQVTM, CDR2 ANQGSEA. The CDR3 has 15 residues. J lost 2 bases, V lost 0 bases, and 5 bases had no gene match. The CDR3 spells CSVEDPRQGAYEQYF. Written as DNA, the CDR3 is TGCAGCGTTGAAGATCCAAGACAGGGGGCCTACGAGCAGTACTTC.

The chain recombines TRBV27 with TRBJ1-2; TRBD1 aligns across 8 bases. The CDR3 consists of 14 residues. The V and J ends lost 10 bases and 3 bases, in that order; junction bases with no gene match: 10. Looked up from germline, CDR1 is MNHEY and CDR2 is SMNVEV (reference sequence). The CDR3 spells CATAMDRADYGYTF. For the CDR3, the DNA is TGTGCCACCGCAATGGACAGGGCCGACTATGGCTACACCTTC.

J is TRBJ2-1 and V is TRBV4-1; TRBD2 matches at 7 bases. The CDR3 totals 17 residues. Germline V gene sequence: CDR1 MGHRA, CDR2 YSYEKL. After removal of 2 bases from V and 5 bases from J, the junction contained 12 bases not matched to a gene. CDR3 residues: CASSQTTVASGDNEQFF. CDR3 coding DNA: TGCGCCAGCAGCCAAACGACGGTCGCTAGCGGTGACAATGAGCAGTTCTTC.

The CDR3 sequence: CASSFISTDTQYF. The DNA for the CDR3 is TGTGCCAGCAGTTTTATTAGCACAGATACGCAGTATTTT. The chain carries TRBV27 and TRBJ2-3; D gene unclear. CDR3 length: 13 amino acids. The V and J ends lost 3 bases and 0 bases respectively, with 4 bases between them. The germline V gene has CDR1 MNHEY and CDR2 SMNVEV (reference sequence).

The rearrangement links TRBV20-1 to TRBJ2-5; 7 bases align to TRBD1. The CDR3 runs to 15 residues. Germline V lookup: CDR1 DFQATT, CDR2 SNEGSKA (reference sequence). V was pared by 5 bases and J by 2 bases, with 11 bases of the junction left unmatched. DNA for the CDR3: TGCAGTGCTCCACGACAGGGACATAATCAAGAGACCCAGTACTTC. The encoded protein is CSAPRQGHNQETQYF.

The rearrangement uses TRBV2 and TRBJ1-1, with unresolved D. CDR3 length: 13 residues. Germline values: CDR1 SNHLY, CDR2 FYNNEI. With 3 bases removed from V and 5 bases from J, the gap between germline ends came to 10 bases. As DNA, the CDR3 is TGTGCCAGCAGTGAGAGGGTGGGGACTGAAGCTTTCTTT. Translating it yields CASSERVGTEAFF.

The gene calls are TRBV20-1 and TRBJ1-2; D is possibly TRBD1 (6 bases). Germline-derived CDR1 and CDR2 are DFQATT and SNEGSKA (reference sequence). CDR3 length: 18 amino acids. The ends were cut back, 8 bases at V and 8 bases at J, with 36 bases in the middle. CDR3 DNA sequence: TGCAGTCAAAGAGACTCGACAGGAACAACTATTGAGGCTGACGGCTACACCTTC. Its translation: CSQRDSTGTTIEADGYTF.

V gene TRBV7-9 combines with J gene TRBJ1-1; D ambiguous. CDR3 length: 15 amino acids. Trimming removed 5 bases from V and 0 bases from J, with 13 bases in between. Germline V gene data show CDR1 as SEHNR and CDR2 as FQNEAQ (reference sequence). CDR3 residues: CASSLLEGVNTEAFF. The CDR3 DNA is TGTGCCAGCAGCCTCCTCGAGGGTGTGAACACTGAAGCTTTCTTT.

The chain recombines TRBV19 with TRBJ1-2; unclear D gene. The CDR3 extends over 13 amino acids. V was shortened by 3 bases and J by 2 bases, with 7 bases between the two germline ends. Germline V gives CDR1 LNHDA, CDR2 SQIVND (reference sequence). CDR3 bases: TGTGCCAGTAGTATGAGAGGGAACTATGGCTACACCTTC. This gives the protein CASSMRGNYGYTF.

The rearrangement joins TRBV11-2 to TRBJ2-4, with 11 bases matching TRBD2. Germline trimming cut 6 bases from V and 4 bases from J; bases unmatched to any gene: 5. The CDR3 spans 15 residues. Germline lookup yields CDR1 SGHAT and CDR2 FQNNGV. The chain's CDR3 is CASRKLAGAKNIQYF. CDR3 nucleotide sequence: TGTGCCAGCAGGAAACTAGCGGGAGCTAAAAACATTCAGTACTTC.

The sample holds one count of this clonotype. The rearrangement uses TRBV21-1 and TRBJ1-2. TRBV21-1 is noted as a pseudogene. This CDR3 region has 12 residues. This CDR3 is CASSKHMAGYTF. CDR3 DNA sequence: TGTGCCAGCAGCAAACATATGGCTGGCTACACCTTC.